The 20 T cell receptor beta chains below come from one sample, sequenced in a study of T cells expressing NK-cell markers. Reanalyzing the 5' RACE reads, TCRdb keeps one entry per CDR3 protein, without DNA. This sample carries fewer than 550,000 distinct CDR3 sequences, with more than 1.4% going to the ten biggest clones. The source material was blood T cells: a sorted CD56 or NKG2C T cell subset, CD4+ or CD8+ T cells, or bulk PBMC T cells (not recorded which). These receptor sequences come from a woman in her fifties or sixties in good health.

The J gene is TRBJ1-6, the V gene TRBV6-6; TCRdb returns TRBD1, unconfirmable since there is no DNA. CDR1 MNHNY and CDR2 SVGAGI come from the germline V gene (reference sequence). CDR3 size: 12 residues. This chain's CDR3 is CASSPPRSPLHF.

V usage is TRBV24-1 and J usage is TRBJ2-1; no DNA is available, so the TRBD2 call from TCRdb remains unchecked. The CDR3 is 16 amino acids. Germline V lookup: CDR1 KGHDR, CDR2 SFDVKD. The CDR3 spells CATSESGRAPYNEQFF.

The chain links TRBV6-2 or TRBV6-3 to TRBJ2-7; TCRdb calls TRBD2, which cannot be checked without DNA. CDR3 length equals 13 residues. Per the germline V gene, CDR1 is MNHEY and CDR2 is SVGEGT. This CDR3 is CASSTSGYYEQYF.

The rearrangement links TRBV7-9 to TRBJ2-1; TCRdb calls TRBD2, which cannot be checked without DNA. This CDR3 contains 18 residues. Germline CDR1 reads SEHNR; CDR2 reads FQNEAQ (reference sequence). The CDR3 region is CASSLGGLRGSRWNEQFF.

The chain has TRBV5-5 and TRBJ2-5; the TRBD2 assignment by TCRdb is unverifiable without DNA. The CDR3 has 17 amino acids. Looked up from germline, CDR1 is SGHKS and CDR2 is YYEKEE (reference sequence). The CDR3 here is CASSLARWSDEGGTQYF.

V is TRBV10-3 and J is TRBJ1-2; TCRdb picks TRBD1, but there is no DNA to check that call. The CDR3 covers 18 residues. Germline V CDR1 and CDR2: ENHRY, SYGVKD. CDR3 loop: CAISESVGQVPSLDGYTF.

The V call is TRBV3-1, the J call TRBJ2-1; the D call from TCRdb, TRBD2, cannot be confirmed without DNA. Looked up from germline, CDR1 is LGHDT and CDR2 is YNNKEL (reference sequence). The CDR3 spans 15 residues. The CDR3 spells CASSSYRDSLGEQFF.

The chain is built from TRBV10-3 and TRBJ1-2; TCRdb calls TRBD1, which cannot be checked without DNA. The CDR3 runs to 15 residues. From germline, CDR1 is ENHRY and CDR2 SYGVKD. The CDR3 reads CAISDTDRQNYGYTF.

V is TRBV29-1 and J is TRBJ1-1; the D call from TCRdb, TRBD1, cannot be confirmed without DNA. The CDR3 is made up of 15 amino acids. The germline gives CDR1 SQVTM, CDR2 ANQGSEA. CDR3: CSVHRDRVTNTEAFF.

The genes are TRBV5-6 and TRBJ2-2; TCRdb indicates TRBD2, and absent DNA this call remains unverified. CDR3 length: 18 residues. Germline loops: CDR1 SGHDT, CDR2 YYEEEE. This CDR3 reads CASSPRWKAGTNTGELFF. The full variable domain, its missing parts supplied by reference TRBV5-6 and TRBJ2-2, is DAGVTQSPTHLIKTRGQQVTLRCSPKSGHDTVSWYQQALGQGPQFIFQYYEEEERQRGNFPDRFSGHQFPNYSSELNVNALLLGDSALYLCASSPRWKAGTNTGELFFGEGSRLTVL.

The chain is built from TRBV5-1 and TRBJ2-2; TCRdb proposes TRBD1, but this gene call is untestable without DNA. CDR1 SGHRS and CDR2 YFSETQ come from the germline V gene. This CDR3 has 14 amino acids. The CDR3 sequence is CASSFRGATGELFF. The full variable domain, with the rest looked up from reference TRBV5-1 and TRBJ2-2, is KAGVTQTPRYLIKTRGQQVTLSCSPISGHRSVSWYQQTPGQGLQFLFEYFSETQRNKGNFPGRFSGRQFSNSRSEMNVSTLELGDSALYLCASSFRGATGELFFGEGSRLTVL.

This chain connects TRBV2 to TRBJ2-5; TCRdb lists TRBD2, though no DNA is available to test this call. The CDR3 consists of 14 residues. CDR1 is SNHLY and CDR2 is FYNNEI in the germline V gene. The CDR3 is CASSGLAIQETQYF.

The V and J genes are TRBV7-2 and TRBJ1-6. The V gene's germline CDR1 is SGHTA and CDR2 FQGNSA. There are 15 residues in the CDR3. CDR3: CASRIDRAHNSPLHF.

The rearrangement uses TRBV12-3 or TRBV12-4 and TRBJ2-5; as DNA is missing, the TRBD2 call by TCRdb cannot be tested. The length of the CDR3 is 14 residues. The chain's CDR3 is CASSLAGGSQTQYF.

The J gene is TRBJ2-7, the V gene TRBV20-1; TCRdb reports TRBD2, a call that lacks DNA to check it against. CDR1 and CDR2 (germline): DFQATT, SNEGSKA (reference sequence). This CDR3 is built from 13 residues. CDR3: CSAKNSGRYEQYF.

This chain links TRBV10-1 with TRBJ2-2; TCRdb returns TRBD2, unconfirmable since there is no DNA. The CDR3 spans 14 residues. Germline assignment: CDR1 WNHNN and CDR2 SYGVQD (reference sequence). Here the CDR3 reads CASSDLAGYGELFF.

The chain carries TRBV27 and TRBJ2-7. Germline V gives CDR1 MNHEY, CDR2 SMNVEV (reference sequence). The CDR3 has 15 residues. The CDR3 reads CASSLSPGSYYEQYF.

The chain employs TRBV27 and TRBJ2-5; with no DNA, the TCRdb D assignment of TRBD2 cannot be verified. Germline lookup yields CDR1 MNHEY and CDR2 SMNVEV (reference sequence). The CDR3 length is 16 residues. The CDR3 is CASSRRGLPPQETQYF.

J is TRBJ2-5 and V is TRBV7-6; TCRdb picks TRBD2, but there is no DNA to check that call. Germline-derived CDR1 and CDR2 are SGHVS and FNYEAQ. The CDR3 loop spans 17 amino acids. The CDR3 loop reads CADTPPGLAAYQETQYF.

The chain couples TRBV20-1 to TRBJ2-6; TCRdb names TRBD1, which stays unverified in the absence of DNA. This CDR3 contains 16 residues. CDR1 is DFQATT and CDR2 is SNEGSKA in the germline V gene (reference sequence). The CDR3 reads CSARSQGASGANVLTF.